One sample yielded the 8 T cell receptor beta chains listed below, sequenced in a study of patients and donors after allogeneic stem cell transplantation (TCRdb year 2020). The library relied on RT-PCR. TCRdb shows the sequencer as NextSeq 550. Starting from the raw public reads, TCRdb applied fastp trimming at Q25, assembled clones with MiXCR and retained in-frame beta chains. All rows with the same CDR3 protein become a single entry with the most common DNA and genes. In this sample the table shows more than 850,000 distinct CDR3 sequences, roughly 18% of which occur a single time. The ten largest make up 5% to 6.5% of the sample. Input material: blood, either unsorted or a sorted T cell fraction (not recorded which). These receptors were collected from a human donor who was either an allogeneic HSCT recipient or a stem cell or donor lymphocyte infusion donor (not recorded which). It is not recorded whose cells these are; they may come from a transplant donor.

The chain joins TRBV27 to TRBJ1-1, with unresolved D. V lost 2 bases to trimming and J lost 4 bases, with 11 bases between them. The germline V gene has CDR1 MNHEY and CDR2 SMNVEV (reference sequence). This CDR3 is 14 amino acids long. The CDR3 reads CASSLGVGRTEAFF. CDR3 sequence (DNA): TGTGCCAGCAGTTTAGGTGTTGGCCGCACTGAAGCTTTCTTT.

There are a few counts of this clonotype. The chain combines TRBV5-5 with TRBJ2-5; a possible D gene is TRBD1 (5 bases). The CDR3 totals 14 residues. CDR1 SGHKS and CDR2 YYEKEE come from the germline V gene (reference sequence). Deletions cut 2 bases from V and 1 base from J, with 9 bases between. The CDR3 DNA is TGTGCCAGCAGCTTTGTGGGGCCCCAAGAGACCCAGTACTTC. Its translation is CASSFVGPQETQYF.

This clonotype has only a few counts. This chain connects TRBV18 to TRBJ2-7; D uncertain. The CDR3 spans 16 residues. Trimming pared 3 bases from V and 3 bases from J, leaving 18 bases between. Germline loops: CDR1 KGHSH, CDR2 LQKENI. CDR3 sequence: CASSPSQMGYGYEQYF. The CDR3 coding sequence is TGTGCCAGCTCACCTTCCCAGATGGGGTACGGCTACGAGCAGTACTTC.

In its sample, this clonotype was seen a few times. The V and J genes are TRBV9 and TRBJ2-7; tentatively, D is TRBD2 (6 bases). Looked up from germline, CDR1 is SGDLS and CDR2 is YYNGEE. The CDR3 covers 13 residues. The germline V and J ends were trimmed by 3 bases and 6 bases, with 13 bases remaining between them. The CDR3 here is CASSARSGSEQYF. CDR3 DNA: TGTGCCAGCAGCGCCCGTAGCGGTTCCGAGCAGTACTTC.

This clonotype was seen a few times. This chain uses TRBV7-2 with TRBJ2-3, with D uncertain. CDR1 SGHTA and CDR2 FQGNSA come from the germline V gene. This CDR3 contains 16 residues. Trimming took off 1 base at V and 2 bases at J, with 13 bases between the two ends. The CDR3 DNA sequence: TGTGCCAGCAGCTTAGTACCCCCCCCTAACACAGATACGCAGTATTTT. Protein: CASSLVPPPNTDTQYF.

This clonotype was counted ten times or more. This chain joins TRBV24-1 and TRBJ2-1; 9 bases match TRBD1. The length of the CDR3 is 16 residues. Trimming removed 5 bases from V and 5 bases from J; junction bases left unmatched: 9. Germline CDR1 and CDR2: KGHDR and SFDVKD. CDR3 loop: CATSVGGQGSNNEQFF. CDR3 nucleotide sequence: TGTGCCACCAGTGTAGGGGGACAGGGATCAAACAATGAGCAGTTCTTC.

DNA for the CDR3: TGTGCCAGCTCAGCAGGTCTAGGACAACCGAACACTGAAGCTTTCTTT. It translates to CASSAGLGQPNTEAFF. The chain has TRBV25-1 and TRBJ1-1; D possibly corresponds to TRBD1 (5 bases). The CDR3 is made up of 16 amino acids. Trimming pared 8 bases from V and 1 base from J, leaving 20 bases between. Germline values: CDR1 MGHDK, CDR2 SYGVNS.

J is TRBJ2-3 and V is TRBV5-6; TRBD2 aligns across 10 bases. CDR3 size: 16 residues. Germline V gene data show CDR1 as SGHDT and CDR2 as YYEEEE. The trim removed 0 bases at V and 5 bases at J, leaving 6 bases unmatched. The CDR3, as DNA: TGTGCCAGCAGCTTGGCCCTAGCGGGAGTGGGAGATACGCAGTATTTT. This translates into CASSLALAGVGDTQYF.